What follows are 10 T cell receptor beta chains derived from one specimen sequenced in a study of blood T cell repertoires in COVID-19. Sequencing was performed with immunoSEQ multiplex PCR; in TCRdb, only in-frame clones are kept and a portion is missing. Of some 120,000 clones in the sample, more than 60% were seen once. Source material: peripheral blood. These receptors came from an older woman with acute or convalescent COVID-19.

This clone was counted only a few times. V is TRBV18 and J is TRBJ1-2; D gene ambiguous. The V gene's germline CDR1 is KGHSH and CDR2 LQKENI. V lost 5 bases, J lost 4 bases, and 14 bases lay in between. This CDR3 has 14 residues. This CDR3 is CASSSELSPYGYTF. CDR3 nucleotides: TGTGCCAGCTCATCTGAATTGAGCCCCTATGGCTACACCTTC.

This chain links TRBV21-1 with TRBJ2-1; the D call in the table, TRBD1, was not verified against the DNA. TRBV21-1 constitutes a pseudogene. The CDR3 runs 17 residues. For the CDR3, the DNA is TGTGCCAGCAGCCTAGGCCCAAGACAGTCAACGCACAATGAGCAGTTCTTC. Translated, it gives CASSLGPRQSTHNEQFF.

V and J are TRBV5-4 and TRBJ1-2; 7 positions match TRBD1. Germline V gene lookup returns CDR1 SGHNT and CDR2 YYREEE (reference sequence). The V segment lost 0 bases and the J segment 8 bases; nucleotides outside the gene matches: 10. The CDR3 length is 15 residues. CDR3 sequence (DNA): TGTGCCAGCAGCTTGGAGACAGGGACATTCGAGGGCTACACCTTC. Amino acids: CASSLETGTFEGYTF.

Written as DNA, the CDR3 is TGTGCCAGCAGCTCTAACACGGCGGGAGGCTCCTACGAGCAGTACTTC. This encodes CASSSNTAGGSYEQYF. The chain couples TRBV7-6 to TRBJ2-7; 8 bases agree with TRBD2. With 4 bases clipped from V and 0 bases from J, the junction kept 8 bases outside the gene matches. Per the germline V gene, CDR1 is SGHVS and CDR2 is FNYEAQ. CDR3 length equals 16 residues.

This sequence joins TRBV4-3 and TRBJ2-1; tentative D call: TRBD1 (6 bases). The V gene lost 0 bases and the J gene lost 2 bases, with 8 bases spanning the gap. The germline V gene encodes CDR1 LGHNA and CDR2 YSLEER. The CDR3 is 15 amino acids. CDR3 in amino acids: CASSQDWDTYNEQFF. The CDR3 bases are TGCGCCAGCAGCCAAGACTGGGACACCTACAATGAGCAGTTCTTC.

The rearrangement uses TRBV7-6 and TRBJ1-3, with 7 bases identical to TRBD1. Looked up from germline, CDR1 is SGHVS and CDR2 is FNYEAQ. CDR3 length: 16 residues. J lost 4 bases, V lost 4 bases, and 10 bases had no gene match. The CDR3 region is CASSSRVTGLGNTIYF. CDR3 nucleotides: TGTGCCAGCAGCTCAAGGGTGACAGGGCTCGGAAACACCATATATTTT.

The chain joins TRBV7-9 to TRBJ2-2; D perhaps matches TRBD1 (5 bases). The CDR3 has 14 amino acids. V was clipped by 2 bases and J by 6 bases, with 10 bases between them. Germline CDR1 is SEHNR and CDR2 is FQNEAQ (reference sequence). The CDR3 bases are TGTGCCAGCAGCTTACGTTCAGGGTCCGGGGAGCTGTTTTTT. Translated: CASSLRSGSGELFF.

In its sample, this clone was seen a few times. The genes are TRBV2 and TRBJ2-5; D may be TRBD2 (6 bases). CDR3 size: 12 residues. Trimming took off 10 bases at V and 4 bases at J, with 13 bases between the two ends. Germline V gene lookup returns CDR1 SNHLY and CDR2 FYNNEI. CDR3 bases: TGTGCCACAGGACTAAACGGAGAGACCCAGTACTTC. Its protein is CATGLNGETQYF.

The V and J genes are TRBV9 and TRBJ1-5; D remains ambiguous. Germline V gene data show CDR1 as SGDLS and CDR2 as YYNGEE. V gave up 0 bases and J gave up 3 bases, with 4 bases separating them. There are 13 residues in the CDR3. The CDR3 here is CASSVGHNQPQHF. In DNA form, the CDR3 reads TGTGCCAGCAGCGTAGGACACAATCAGCCCCAGCATTTT.

The CDR3 loop is CASSLTTSEQFF. DNA of the CDR3: TGTGCCAGCAGCCTTACCACGAGTGAGCAGTTCTTC. The chain joins TRBV5-4 to TRBJ2-1; D unresolved. The CDR3 is 12 residues long. Germline V lookup: CDR1 SGHNT, CDR2 YYREEE (reference sequence). V was trimmed by 4 bases and J by 9 bases, leaving 11 bases between them.